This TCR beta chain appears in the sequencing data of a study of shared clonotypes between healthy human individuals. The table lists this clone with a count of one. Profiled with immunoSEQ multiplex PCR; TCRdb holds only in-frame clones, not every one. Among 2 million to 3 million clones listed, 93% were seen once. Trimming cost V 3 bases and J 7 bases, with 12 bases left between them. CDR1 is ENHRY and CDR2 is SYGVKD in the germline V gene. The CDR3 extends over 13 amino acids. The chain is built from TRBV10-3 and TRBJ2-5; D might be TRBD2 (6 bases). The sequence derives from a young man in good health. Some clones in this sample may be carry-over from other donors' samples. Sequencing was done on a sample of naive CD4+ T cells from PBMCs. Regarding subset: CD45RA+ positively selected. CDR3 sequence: CAISEGGKATQYF. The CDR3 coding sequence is TGTGCCATCAGTGAAGGCGGGAAGGCGACCCAGTACTTC.